Listed here are 8 T cell receptor beta chains from one sample, sequenced in a study of identical twins. TCRdb independently ran MiXCR on the 5' RACE reads; one entry per CDR3 protein. The data contain about 300,000 distinct CDR3 sequences, more than 9% of them singletons. The sample was also linked to a second study, of yellow fever vaccine responses in identical twins.

The material sequenced was CD8+ T cells sorted from blood. Receptors were obtained from a woman aged 18-29 years in good health.

The chain is built from TRBV7-9 and TRBJ2-7; 8 bases match TRBD1. V shed 1 base, J shed 6 bases, and the junction held 8 bases outside the gene matches. The length of the CDR3 is 15 residues. From germline, CDR1 is SEHNR and CDR2 FQNEAQ (reference sequence). CDR3: CASSLVQQGVGEQYF. The CDR3 DNA reads as TGTGCCAGCAGCTTAGTTCAACAGGGGGTGGGCGAGCAGTACTTC.

This clonotype was seen a few times. This chain's CDR3 is CASTLGLVDSPLHF. For the CDR3, the DNA is TGTGCCAGCACCCTGGGTTTAGTCGATTCACCCCTCCACTTT. The V and J genes are TRBV12-3 or TRBV12-4 and TRBJ1-6; unclear D gene. Between the trimmed V and J ends, which lost 7 bases and 8 bases, there was a span of 15 bases. The CDR3 is made up of 14 amino acids.

This clonotype was observed many times. Here the CDR3 reads CSVEDHGGGPEAFF. The CDR3 coding sequence is TGCAGCGTTGAAGATCACGGGGGCGGGCCTGAAGCTTTCTTT. The chain employs TRBV29-1 and TRBJ1-1; D is perhaps TRBD1 (6 bases). Germline V lookup: CDR1 SQVTM, CDR2 ANQGSEA. This CDR3 is 14 amino acids long. Trimming removed 0 bases at V and 6 bases at J, with 14 bases between.

This clonotype was seen only a few times. This chain links TRBV11-2 with TRBJ1-1; D might be TRBD1 (5 bases). CDR3 size: 14 residues. The V gene lost 6 bases and the J gene lost 0 bases, with 11 bases spanning the gap. The germline V gene encodes CDR1 SGHAT and CDR2 FQNNGV. The CDR3 DNA reads TGTGCCAGCAGTGGGGAGGGGTTGAACACTGAAGCTTTCTTT. It codes for CASSGEGLNTEAFF.

This clonotype was seen a handful of times. The chain joins TRBV11-2 to TRBJ1-1, with a weak D call TRBD1 (6 bases). V lost 1 base to trimming and J lost 1 base, with 10 bases between them. The CDR3 contains 15 residues. Germline V CDR1 and CDR2: SGHAT, FQNNGV. The CDR3 DNA follows: TGTGCCAGCAGCTTAGTGTGGACAGAGAACACTGAAGCTTTCTTT. Encoded protein: CASSLVWTENTEAFF.

This clonotype was seen a handful of times. This rearrangement joins TRBV9 to TRBJ1-1; 12 positions agree with TRBD1. The germline V gene encodes CDR1 SGDLS and CDR2 YYNGEE. This CDR3 has 17 amino acids. Trimming at V came to 2 bases and at J to 1 base, leaving 6 bases not matched to a gene. The CDR3 sequence is CASSVGQGAMENTEAFF. CDR3 nucleotides: TGTGCCAGCAGCGTGGGACAGGGGGCAATGGAGAACACTGAAGCTTTCTTT.

This clonotype was seen a few times. J is TRBJ1-2 and V is TRBV28; D unclear. The CDR3 is 16 amino acids. CDR1 is MDHEN and CDR2 is SYDVKM in the germline V gene. The germline V and J ends were trimmed by 3 bases and 4 bases, with 18 bases remaining between them. The CDR3, as DNA: TGTGCCAGCAGTTTCTCCCCGGATCTGAGCGGCTATGGCTACACCTTC. Amino acids: CASSFSPDLSGYGYTF.

This clonotype was seen only a few times. CDR3 sequence: CASTIAGEYEQYF. The CDR3 DNA sequence: TGTGCCAGCACCATAGCGGGAGAATACGAGCAGTACTTC. This chain uses TRBV6-1 with TRBJ2-7, with 9 bases matching TRBD2. The CDR3 has 13 residues. J lost 4 bases, V lost 7 bases, and 5 bases had no gene match. The germline V gene encodes CDR1 MNHNS and CDR2 SASEGT.